This T cell receptor (beta chain) comes out of a study of shared clonotypes between healthy human individuals. For the study at large: Samples came from a couple of female and a few male donors aged 18 to 49.

Generated by immunoSEQ multiplex PCR, the TCRdb table keeps only in-frame clones and is missing some. The sample includes approximately 100,000 clones, about two thirds of them seen just once. Trimming removed 5 bases from V and 3 bases from J; junction bases left unmatched: 5. Germline CDR1 reads SGHVS; CDR2 reads FNYEAQ. This CDR3 spans 14 amino acids. V usage is TRBV7-6 and J usage is TRBJ2-3, with TRBD2 matching over 7 bases. The clonotype comes from a man younger than 45 in good health. The sample was memory CD8+ T cells sorted from blood. The subset denotes: CD45RO+ cells pooled with CCR7-negative TemRA cells. The CDR3 here is CASSGLVVTDTQYF. The CDR3 DNA reads as TGTGCCAGCAGCGGACTAGTAGTGACAGATACGCAGTATTTT.